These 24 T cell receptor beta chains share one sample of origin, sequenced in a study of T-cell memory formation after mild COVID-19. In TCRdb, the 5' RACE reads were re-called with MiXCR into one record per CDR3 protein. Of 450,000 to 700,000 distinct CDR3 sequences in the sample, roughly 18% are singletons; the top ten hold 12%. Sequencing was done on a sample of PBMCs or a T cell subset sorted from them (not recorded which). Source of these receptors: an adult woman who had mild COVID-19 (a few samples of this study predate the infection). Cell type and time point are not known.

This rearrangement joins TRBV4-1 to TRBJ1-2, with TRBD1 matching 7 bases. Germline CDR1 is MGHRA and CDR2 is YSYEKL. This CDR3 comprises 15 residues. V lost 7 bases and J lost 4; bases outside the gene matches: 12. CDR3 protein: CASTNRGGAGYGYTF. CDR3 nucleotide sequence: TGCGCCAGCACCAATAGAGGGGGCGCGGGCTATGGCTACACCTTC.

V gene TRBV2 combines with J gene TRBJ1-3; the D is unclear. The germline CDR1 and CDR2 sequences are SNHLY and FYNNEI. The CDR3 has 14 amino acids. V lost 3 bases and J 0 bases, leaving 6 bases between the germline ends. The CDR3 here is CASSDRNSGNTIYF. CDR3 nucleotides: TGTGCCAGCAGTGACAGGAACTCTGGAAACACCATATATTTT. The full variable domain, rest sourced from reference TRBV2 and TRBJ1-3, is EPEVTQTPSHQVTQMGQEVILRCVPISNHLYFYWYRQILGQKVEFLVSFYNNEISEKSEIFDDQFSVERPDGSNFTLKIRSTKLEDSAMYFCASSDRNSGNTIYFGEGSWLTVV.

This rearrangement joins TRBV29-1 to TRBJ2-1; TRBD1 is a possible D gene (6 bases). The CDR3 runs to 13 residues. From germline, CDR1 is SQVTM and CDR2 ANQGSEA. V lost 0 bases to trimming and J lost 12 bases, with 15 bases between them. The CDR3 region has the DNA TGCAGCGTTGAAGAAGGGACACCCCAAGGGCAGTTCTTC. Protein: CSVEEGTPQGQFF.

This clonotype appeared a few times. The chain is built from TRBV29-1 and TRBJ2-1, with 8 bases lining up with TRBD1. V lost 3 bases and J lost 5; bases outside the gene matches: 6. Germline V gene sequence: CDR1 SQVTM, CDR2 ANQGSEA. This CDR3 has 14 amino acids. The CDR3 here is CSVERQGADNEQFF. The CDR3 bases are TGCAGCGTTGAGCGGCAGGGGGCTGACAATGAGCAGTTCTTC.

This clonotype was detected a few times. The CDR3 spells CASRLTGDSNQPQHF. The DNA for the CDR3 is TGTGCCAGCAGGCTGACCGGGGATAGCAATCAGCCCCAGCATTTT. The chain combines TRBV7-2 with TRBJ1-5; D remains unclear. Trimming took 6 bases from V and 0 from J, leaving 12 bases between them. CDR1 is SGHTA and CDR2 is FQGNSA in the germline V gene. The CDR3 has 15 residues.

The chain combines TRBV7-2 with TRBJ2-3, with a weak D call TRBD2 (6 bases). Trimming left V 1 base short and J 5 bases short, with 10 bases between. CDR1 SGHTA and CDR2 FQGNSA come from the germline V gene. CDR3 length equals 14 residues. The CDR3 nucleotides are TGTGCCAGCAGCTTAGGGGGGAGGCAAGATACGCAGTATTTT. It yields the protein CASSLGGRQDTQYF.

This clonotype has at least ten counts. For the CDR3, the DNA is TGTGCCAGCAGTGGGGGACAGGGGGCCACCGGGGAGCTGTTTTTT. Its protein product is CASSGGQGATGELFF. V is TRBV2 and J is TRBJ2-2; 12 nucleotides agree with TRBD1. V shed 4 bases and J 4 bases; nucleotides not matched to a gene: 1. The germline CDR1 and CDR2 sequences are SNHLY and FYNNEI. The CDR3 extends over 15 amino acids.

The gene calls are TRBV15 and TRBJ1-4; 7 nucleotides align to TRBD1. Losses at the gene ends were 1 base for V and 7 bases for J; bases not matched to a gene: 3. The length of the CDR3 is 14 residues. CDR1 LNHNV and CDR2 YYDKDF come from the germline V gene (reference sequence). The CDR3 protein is CATSRVGGGEKLFF. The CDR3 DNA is TGTGCCACCAGCAGAGTAGGGGGCGGTGAAAAACTGTTTTTT. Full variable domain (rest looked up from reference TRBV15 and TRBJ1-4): DAMVIQNPRYQVTQFGKPVTLSCSQTLNHNVMYWYQQKSSQAPKLLFHYYDKDFNNEADTPDNFQSRRPNTSFCFLDIRSPGLGDTAMYLCATSRVGGGEKLFFGSGTQLSVL.

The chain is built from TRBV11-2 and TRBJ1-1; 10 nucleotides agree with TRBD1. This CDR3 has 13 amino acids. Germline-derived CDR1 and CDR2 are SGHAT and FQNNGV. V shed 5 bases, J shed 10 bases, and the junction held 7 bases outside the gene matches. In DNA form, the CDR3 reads TGTGCCAGCAGCCGGGACAGGGGTCGGGGAGCTTTCTTT. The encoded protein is CASSRDRGRGAFF.

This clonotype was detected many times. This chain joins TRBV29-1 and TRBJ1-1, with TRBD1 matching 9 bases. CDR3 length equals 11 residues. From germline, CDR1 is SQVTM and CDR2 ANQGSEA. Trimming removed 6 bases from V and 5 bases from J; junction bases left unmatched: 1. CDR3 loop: CSVGTGTEAFF. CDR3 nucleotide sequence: TGCAGCGTGGGGACAGGGACTGAAGCTTTCTTT.

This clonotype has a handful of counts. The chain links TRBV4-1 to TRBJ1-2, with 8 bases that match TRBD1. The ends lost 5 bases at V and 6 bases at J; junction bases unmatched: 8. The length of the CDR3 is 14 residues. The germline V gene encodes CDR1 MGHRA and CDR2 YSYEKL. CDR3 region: CASSDRQGPHGYTF. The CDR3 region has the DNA TGCGCCAGCAGCGACCGACAGGGGCCCCATGGCTACACCTTC.

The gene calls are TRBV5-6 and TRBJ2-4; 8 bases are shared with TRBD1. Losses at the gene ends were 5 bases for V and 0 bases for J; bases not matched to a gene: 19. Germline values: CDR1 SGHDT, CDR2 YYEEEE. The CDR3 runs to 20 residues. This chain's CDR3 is CASSPTITGGKDIAKNIQYF. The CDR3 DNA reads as TGTGCCAGCAGTCCTACCATTACAGGGGGTAAGGATATAGCCAAAAACATTCAGTACTTC.

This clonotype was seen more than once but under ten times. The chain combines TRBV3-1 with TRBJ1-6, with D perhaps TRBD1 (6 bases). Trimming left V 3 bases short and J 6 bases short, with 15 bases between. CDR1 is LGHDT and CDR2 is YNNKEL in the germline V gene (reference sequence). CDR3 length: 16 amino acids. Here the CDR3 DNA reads TGTGCCAGCAGCCACACTAGGACAGTTTTTAATTCACCCCTCCACTTT. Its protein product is CASSHTRTVFNSPLHF.

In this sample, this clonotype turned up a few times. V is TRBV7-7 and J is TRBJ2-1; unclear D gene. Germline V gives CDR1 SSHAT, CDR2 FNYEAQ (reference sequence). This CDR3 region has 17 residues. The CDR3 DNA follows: TGTGCTACCTCACAAGGACCCGCTGCCAGCTCCTACAATGAGCAGTTCTTC. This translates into CATSQGPAASSYNEQFF.

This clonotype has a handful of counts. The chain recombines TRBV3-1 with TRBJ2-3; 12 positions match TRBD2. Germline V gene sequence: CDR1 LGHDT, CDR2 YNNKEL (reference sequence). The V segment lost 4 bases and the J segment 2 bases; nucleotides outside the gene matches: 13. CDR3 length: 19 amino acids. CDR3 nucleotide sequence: TGTGCCAGCAGCCTATGGACTAGCGGGGAGTTCTCAAACACAGATACGCAGTATTTT. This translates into CASSLWTSGEFSNTDTQYF.

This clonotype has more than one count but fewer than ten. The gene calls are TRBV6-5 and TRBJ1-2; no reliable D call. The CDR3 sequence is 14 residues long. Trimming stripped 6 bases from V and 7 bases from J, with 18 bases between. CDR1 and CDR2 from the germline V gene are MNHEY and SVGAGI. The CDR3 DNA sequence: TGTGCCAGCAGAACCCCGCGGGTGTTCGGTGGCTACACCTTC. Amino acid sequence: CASRTPRVFGGYTF.

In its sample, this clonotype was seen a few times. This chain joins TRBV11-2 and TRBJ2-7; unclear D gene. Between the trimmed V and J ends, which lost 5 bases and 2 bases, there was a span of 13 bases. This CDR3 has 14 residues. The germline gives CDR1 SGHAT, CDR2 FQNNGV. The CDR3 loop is CASSAPPLPYEQYF. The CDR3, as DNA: TGTGCCAGCAGCGCGCCCCCGTTGCCCTACGAGCAGTACTTC.

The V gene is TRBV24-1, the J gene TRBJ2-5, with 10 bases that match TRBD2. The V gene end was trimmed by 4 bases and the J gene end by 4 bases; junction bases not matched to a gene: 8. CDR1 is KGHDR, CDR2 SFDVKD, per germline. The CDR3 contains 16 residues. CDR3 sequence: CATSDPRLAGAETQYF. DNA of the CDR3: TGTGCCACCAGTGACCCGCGGCTAGCGGGAGCAGAGACCCAGTACTTC.

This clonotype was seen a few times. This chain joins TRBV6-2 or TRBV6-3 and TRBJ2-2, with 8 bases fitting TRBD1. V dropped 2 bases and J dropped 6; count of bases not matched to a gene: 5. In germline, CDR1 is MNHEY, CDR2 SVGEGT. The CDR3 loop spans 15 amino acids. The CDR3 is CASSYQDREAGELFF. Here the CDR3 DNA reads TGTGCCAGCAGTTACCAGGACAGGGAGGCCGGGGAGCTGTTTTTT.

For the CDR3, the DNA is TGTGCCAGCAGTGACTTTAGTCGTGGTGGCTACACCTTC. Translated: CASSDFSRGGYTF. The rearrangement links TRBV25-1 to TRBJ1-2; D is uncertain. Germline V gives CDR1 MGHDK, CDR2 SYGVNS. CDR3 length: 13 residues. With 3 bases removed from V and 7 bases from J, the gap between germline ends came to 12 bases.

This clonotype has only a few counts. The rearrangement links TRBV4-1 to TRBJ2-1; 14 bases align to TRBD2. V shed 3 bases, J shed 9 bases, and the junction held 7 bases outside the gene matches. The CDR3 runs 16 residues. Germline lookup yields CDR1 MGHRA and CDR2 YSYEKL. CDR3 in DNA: TGCGCCAGCAGCCACCAGACTAGCGGGGGGGGTAGTGAGCAGTTCTTC. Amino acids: CASSHQTSGGGSEQFF.

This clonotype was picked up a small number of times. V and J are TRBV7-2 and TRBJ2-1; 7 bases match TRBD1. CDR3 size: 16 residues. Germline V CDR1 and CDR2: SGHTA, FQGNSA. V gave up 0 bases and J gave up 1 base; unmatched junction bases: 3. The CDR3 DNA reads TGTGCCAGCAGCTTAGCATCAGGGGGATCCTACAATGAGCAGTTCTTC. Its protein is CASSLASGGSYNEQFF.

CDR3 region: CASSEPANYEQYF. The CDR3 DNA sequence: TGTGCCAGCAGTGAACCAGCCAACTACGAGCAGTACTTC. The rearrangement uses TRBV2 and TRBJ2-7; D is undetermined. This CDR3 contains 13 residues. V was pared by 2 bases and J by 3 bases, with 8 bases between. Germline V gene data show CDR1 as SNHLY and CDR2 as FYNNEI.

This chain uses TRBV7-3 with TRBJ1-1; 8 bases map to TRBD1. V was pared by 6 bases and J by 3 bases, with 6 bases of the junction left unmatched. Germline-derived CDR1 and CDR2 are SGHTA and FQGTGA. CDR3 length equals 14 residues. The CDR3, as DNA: TGTGCCAGCAGTAGAACAGGGGGGGACACTGAAGCTTTCTTT. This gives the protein CASSRTGGDTEAFF.